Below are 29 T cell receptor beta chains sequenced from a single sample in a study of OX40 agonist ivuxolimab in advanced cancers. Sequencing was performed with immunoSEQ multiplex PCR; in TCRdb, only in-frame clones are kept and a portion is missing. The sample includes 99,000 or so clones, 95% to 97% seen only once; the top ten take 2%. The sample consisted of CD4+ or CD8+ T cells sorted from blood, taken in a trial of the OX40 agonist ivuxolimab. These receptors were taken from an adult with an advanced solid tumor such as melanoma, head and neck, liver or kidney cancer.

The CDR3, as DNA: TGTGCCAGCAGCAAATGTCAGGGCTTTCCAACTAATGAAAAACTGTTTTTT. Its protein is CASSKCQGFPTNEKLFF. The gene calls are TRBV21-1 and TRBJ1-4; the table's D call TRBD1 went unverified against the DNA. TRBV21-1 is a known pseudogene. CDR3 length: 17 residues.

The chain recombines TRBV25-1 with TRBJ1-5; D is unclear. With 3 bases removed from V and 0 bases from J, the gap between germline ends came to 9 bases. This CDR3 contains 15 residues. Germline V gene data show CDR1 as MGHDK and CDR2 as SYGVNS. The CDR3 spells CASSDLEYSNQPQHF. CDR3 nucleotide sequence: TGTGCCAGCAGTGACCTCGAATATAGCAATCAGCCCCAGCATTTT. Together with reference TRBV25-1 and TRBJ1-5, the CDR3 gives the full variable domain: EADIYQTPRYLVIGTGKKITLECSQTMGHDKMYWYQQDPGMELHLIHYSYGVNSTEKGDLSSESTVSRIRTEHFPLTLESARPSHTSQYLCASSDLEYSNQPQHFGDGTRLSIL.

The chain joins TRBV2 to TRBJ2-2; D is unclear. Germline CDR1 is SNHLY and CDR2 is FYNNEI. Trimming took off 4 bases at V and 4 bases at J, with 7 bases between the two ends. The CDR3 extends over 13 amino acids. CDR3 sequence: CASSGGRTGELFF. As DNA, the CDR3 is TGTGCCAGCAGTGGTGGACGCACCGGGGAGCTGTTTTTT.

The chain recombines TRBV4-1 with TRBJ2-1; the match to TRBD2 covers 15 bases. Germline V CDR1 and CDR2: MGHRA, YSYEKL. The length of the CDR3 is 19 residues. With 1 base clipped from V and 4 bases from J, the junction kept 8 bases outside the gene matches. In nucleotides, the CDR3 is TGCGCCAGCAGCCAAGTAGGACTAGCGGGAGGGAAGGGTTACAATGAGCAGTTCTTC. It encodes CASSQVGLAGGKGYNEQFF.

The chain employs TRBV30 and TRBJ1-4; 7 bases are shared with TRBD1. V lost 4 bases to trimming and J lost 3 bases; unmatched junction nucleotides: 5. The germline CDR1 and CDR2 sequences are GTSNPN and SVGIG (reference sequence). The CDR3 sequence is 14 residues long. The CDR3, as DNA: TGTGCCTGGAACTCCGGGACAGCTAATGAAAAACTGTTTTTT. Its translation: CAWNSGTANEKLFF.

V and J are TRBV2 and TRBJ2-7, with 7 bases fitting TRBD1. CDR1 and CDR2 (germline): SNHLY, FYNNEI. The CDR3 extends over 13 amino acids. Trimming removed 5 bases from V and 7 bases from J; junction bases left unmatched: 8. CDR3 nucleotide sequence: TGTGCCAGCAGTTCGAACAGGGGTGGTGAGCAGTACTTC. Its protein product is CASSSNRGGEQYF.

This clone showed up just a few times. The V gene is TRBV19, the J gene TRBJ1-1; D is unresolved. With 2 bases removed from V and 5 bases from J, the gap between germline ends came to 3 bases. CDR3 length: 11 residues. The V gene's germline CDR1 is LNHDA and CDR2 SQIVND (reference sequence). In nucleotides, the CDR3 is TGTGCCAGTAGTATACTAACTGAAGCTTTCTTT. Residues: CASSILTEAFF.

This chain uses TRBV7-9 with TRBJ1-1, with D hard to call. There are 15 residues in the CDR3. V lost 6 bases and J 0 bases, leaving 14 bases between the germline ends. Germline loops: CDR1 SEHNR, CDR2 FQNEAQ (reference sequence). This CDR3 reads CASRVESSLNTEAFF. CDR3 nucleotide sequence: TGTGCCAGCAGAGTAGAGAGCTCCCTGAACACTGAAGCTTTCTTT.

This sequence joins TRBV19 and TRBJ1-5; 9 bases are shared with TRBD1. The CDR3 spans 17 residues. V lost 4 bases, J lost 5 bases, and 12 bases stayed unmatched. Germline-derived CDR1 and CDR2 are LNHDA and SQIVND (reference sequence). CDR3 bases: TGTGCCAGTAGTACGATTCCCGACAGGGGGATGCATCAGCCCCAGCATTTT. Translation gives CASSTIPDRGMHQPQHF.

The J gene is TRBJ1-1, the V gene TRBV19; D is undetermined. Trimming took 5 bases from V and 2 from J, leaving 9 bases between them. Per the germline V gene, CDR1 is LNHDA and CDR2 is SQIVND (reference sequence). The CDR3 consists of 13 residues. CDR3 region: CASSPGINTEAFF. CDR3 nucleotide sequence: TGTGCCAGTAGTCCCGGGATAAACACTGAAGCTTTCTTT.

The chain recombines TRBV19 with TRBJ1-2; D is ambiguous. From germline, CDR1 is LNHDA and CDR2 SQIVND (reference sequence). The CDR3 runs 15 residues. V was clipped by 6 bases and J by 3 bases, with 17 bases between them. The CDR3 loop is CASRLKGGLHYGYTF. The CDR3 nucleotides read TGTGCCAGTAGACTGAAGGGAGGTTTGCACTATGGCTACACCTTC.

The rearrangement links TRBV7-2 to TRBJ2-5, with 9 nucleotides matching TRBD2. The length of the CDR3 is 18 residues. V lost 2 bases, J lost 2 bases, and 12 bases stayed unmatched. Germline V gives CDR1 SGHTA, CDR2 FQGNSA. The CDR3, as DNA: TGTGCCAGCAGCTTAAGCGCTGCGGGACTAGCAGCTCAAGAGACCCAGTACTTC. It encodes CASSLSAAGLAAQETQYF. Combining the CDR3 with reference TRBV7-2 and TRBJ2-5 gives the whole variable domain GAGVSQSPSNKVTEKGKDVELRCDPISGHTALYWYRQSLGQGLEFLIYFQGNSAPDKSGLPSDRFSAERTGGSVSTLTIQRTQQEDSAVYLCASSLSAAGLAAQETQYFGPGTRLLVL.

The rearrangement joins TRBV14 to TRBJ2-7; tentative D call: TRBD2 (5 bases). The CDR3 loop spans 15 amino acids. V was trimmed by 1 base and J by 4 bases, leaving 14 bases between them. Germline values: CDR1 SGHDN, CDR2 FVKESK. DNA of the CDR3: TGTGCCAGCAGCCAAGGCTTACGAGGGTGGTACGAGCAGTACTTC. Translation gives CASSQGLRGWYEQYF.

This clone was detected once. The CDR3 here is CASMGLAIYNEQFF. CDR3 coding DNA: TGTGCCAGCATGGGACTAGCGATTTACAATGAGCAGTTCTTC. The chain joins TRBV25-1 to TRBJ2-1; 10 bases fit TRBD2. Trimming took 7 bases from V and 4 from J; bases not matched to a gene: 4. The CDR3 runs 14 residues. The germline gives CDR1 MGHDK, CDR2 SYGVNS. Together with reference TRBV25-1 and TRBJ2-1, the CDR3 gives the full variable domain: EADIYQTPRYLVIGTGKKITLECSQTMGHDKMYWYQQDPGMELHLIHYSYGVNSTEKGDLSSESTVSRIRTEHFPLTLESARPSHTSQYLCASMGLAIYNEQFFGPGTRLTVL.

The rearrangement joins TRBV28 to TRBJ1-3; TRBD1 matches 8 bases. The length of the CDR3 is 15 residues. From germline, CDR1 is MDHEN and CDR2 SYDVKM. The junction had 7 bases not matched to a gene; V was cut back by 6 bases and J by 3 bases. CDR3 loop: CASRPTGGGGNTIYF. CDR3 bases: TGTGCCAGCAGACCTACAGGGGGAGGTGGAAACACCATATATTTT.

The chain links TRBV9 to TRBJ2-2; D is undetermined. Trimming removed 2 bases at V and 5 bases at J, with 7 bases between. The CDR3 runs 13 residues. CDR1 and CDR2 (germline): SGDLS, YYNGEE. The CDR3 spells CASSVSGTGELFF. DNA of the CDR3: TGTGCCAGCAGCGTTTCAGGAACCGGGGAGCTGTTTTTT. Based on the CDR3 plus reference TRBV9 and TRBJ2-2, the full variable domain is DSGVTQTPKHLITATGQRVTLRCSPRSGDLSVYWYQQSLDQGLQFLIQYYNGEERAKGNILERFSAQQFPDLHSELNLSSLELGDSALYFCASSVSGTGELFFGEGSRLTVL.

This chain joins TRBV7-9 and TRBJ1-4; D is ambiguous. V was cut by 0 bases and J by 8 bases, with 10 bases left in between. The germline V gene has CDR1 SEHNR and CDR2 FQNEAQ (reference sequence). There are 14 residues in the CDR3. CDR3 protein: CASSLADGSEKLFF. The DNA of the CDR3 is TGTGCCAGCAGCTTAGCGGATGGTAGCGAAAAACTGTTTTTT.

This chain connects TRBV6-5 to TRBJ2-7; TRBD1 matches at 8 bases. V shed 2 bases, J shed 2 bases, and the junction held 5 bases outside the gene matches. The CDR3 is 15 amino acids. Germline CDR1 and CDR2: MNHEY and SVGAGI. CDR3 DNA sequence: TGTGCCAGCAGTTACCTGGACAGGGCGGCCTACGAGCAGTACTTC. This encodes CASSYLDRAAYEQYF.

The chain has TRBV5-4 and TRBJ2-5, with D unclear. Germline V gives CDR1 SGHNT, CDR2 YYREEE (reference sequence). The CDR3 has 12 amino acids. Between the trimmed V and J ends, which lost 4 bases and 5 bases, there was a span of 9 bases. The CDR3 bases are TGTGCCAGCAGCCTAGGGTCGGAGACCCAGTACTTC. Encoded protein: CASSLGSETQYF.

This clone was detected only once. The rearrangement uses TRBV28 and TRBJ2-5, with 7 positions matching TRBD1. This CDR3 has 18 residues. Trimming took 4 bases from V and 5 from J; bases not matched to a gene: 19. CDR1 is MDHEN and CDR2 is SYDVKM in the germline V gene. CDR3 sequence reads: CASSYPPTGQIAVETQYF. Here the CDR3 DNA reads TGTGCCAGCAGTTACCCGCCGACAGGGCAAATTGCAGTCGAGACCCAGTACTTC.

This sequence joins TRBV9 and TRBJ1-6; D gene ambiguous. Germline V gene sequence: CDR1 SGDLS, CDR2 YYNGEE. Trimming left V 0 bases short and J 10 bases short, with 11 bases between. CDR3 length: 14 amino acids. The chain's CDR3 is CASSVEQIESPLHF. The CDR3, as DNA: TGTGCCAGCAGCGTAGAACAGATAGAGTCACCCCTCCACTTT.

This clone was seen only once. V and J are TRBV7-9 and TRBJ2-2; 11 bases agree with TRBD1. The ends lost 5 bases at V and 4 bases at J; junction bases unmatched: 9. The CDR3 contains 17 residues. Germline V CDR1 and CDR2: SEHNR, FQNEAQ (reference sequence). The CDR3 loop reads CASSKLLGTGGTGELFF. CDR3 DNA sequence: TGTGCCAGCAGCAAGCTACTCGGGACAGGGGGCACCGGGGAGCTGTTTTTT.

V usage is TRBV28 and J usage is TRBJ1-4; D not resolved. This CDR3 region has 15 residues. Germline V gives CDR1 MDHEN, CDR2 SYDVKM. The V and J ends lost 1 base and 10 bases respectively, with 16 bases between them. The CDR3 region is CASSLLGWGRGKLFF. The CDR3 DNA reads TGTGCCAGCAGTTTATTAGGTTGGGGTCGGGGAAAACTGTTTTTT.

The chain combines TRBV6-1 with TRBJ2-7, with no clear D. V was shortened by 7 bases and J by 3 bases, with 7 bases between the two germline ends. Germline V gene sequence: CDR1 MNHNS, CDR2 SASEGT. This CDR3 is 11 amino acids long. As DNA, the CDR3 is TGTGCCAGCACCCTCAACTACGAGCAGTACTTC. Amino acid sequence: CASTLNYEQYF.

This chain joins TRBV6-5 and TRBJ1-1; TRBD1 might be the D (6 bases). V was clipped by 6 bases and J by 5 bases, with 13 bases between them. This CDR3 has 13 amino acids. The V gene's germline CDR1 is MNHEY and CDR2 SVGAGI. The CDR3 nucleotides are TGTGCCAGCAGCCGTACAGGGAGGACTGAAGCTTTCTTT. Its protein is CASSRTGRTEAFF.

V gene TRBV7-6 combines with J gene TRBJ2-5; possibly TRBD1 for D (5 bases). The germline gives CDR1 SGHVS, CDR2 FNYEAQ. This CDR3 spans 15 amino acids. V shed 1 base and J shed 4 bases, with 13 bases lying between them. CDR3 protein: CASSLVPQGPETQYF. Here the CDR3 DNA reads TGTGCCAGCAGCTTAGTCCCGCAGGGTCCAGAGACCCAGTACTTC.

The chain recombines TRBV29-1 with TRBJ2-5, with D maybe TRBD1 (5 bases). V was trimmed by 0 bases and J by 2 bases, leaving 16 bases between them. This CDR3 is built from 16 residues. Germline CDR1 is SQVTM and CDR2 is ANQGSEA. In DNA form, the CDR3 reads TGCAGCGTTGAAGATTTAGGTTCGACAGCTCAAGAGACCCAGTACTTC. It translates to CSVEDLGSTAQETQYF.

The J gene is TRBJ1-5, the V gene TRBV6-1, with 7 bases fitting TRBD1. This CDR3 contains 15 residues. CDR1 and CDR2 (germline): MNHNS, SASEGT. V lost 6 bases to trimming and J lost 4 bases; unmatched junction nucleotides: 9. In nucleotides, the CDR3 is TGTGCCAGCAGGGTGACAGGGTTGGGAAATCAGCCCCAGCATTTT. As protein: CASRVTGLGNQPQHF.

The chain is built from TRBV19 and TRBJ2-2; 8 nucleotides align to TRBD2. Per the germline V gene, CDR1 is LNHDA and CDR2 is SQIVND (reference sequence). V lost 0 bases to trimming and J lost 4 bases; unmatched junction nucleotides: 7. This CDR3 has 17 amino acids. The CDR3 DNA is TGTGCCAGTAGTATAGATCGGGGGGGGCTATCCACCGGGGAGCTGTTTTTT. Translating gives CASSIDRGGLSTGELFF.